This is a list of T cell receptor beta chains from one sample in a study of blood T cell repertoires in COVID-19. Here immunoSEQ multiplex PCR was the method, and the copy in TCRdb shows in-frame clones only, minus some. The sample records about 54,000 clones, roughly nine tenths being singletons. Material: peripheral blood. The receptor source for this set is a woman aged 60-75 years with active or convalescent COVID-19. CDR3s include the opening cysteine and the closing phenylalanine or tryptophan. The order of the fields is CDR3 length, V gene, J gene, D gene, clone size, CDR3 protein, CDR3 DNA. The D gene is left open where the match is weak. Clone sizes are given selectively: once, few, many, or a class where the clone is expanded.

>16|TRBV3-1/TRBV3-2|TRBJ2-3|TRBD2|once
CASSQDQASGADTQYF
TGTGCCAGCAGCCAAGATCAGGCTAGCGGGGCAGATACGCAGTATTTT
>11|TRBV20-1|TRBJ2-3|NA|once
CSAPLADTQYF
TGCAGTGCTCCTCTAGCAGATACGCAGTATTTT
>13|TRBV28|TRBJ1-3|NA|NA
CASSSTGGNTIYF
TGTGCCAGCAGTTCGACAGGTGGAAACACCATATATTTT
>12|TRBV7-9|TRBJ1-4|NA|NA
CASSLSSEKLFF
TGTGCCAGCAGCTTAAGCTCCGAAAAACTGTTTTTT
>15|TRBV6-5|TRBJ2-7|NA|NA
CASSLTGTSSYEQYF
TGTGCCAGCAGCCTAACCGGGACATCAAGCTACGAGCAGTACTTC
>10|TRBV6-1|TRBJ2-7|NA|NA
CASSEVTPYF
TGTGCCAGCAGTGAAGTCACACCGTACTTC
>15|TRBV7-3|TRBJ2-3|TRBD2|NA
CASSLAGGSTDTQYF
TGTGCCAGCAGCTTAGCGGGAGGTAGCACAGATACGCAGTATTTT
>16|TRBV27|TRBJ1-4|NA|NA
CASSPSRGATNEKLFF
TGTGCCAGCTCCCCGTCCCGGGGTGCAACTAATGAAAAACTGTTTTTT
>15|TRBV4-1|TRBJ1-2|TRBD1|NA
CASSPRQGASYGYTF
TGCGCCAGCAGCCCACGACAGGGGGCGAGCTATGGCTACACCTTC
>15|TRBV6-1|TRBJ1-2|TRBD1|NA
CASSEATTGVYGYTF
TGTGCCAGCAGTGAAGCGACTACAGGGGTTTATGGCTACACCTTC
>12|TRBV10-3|TRBJ2-5|TRBD2|NA
CAIGGGQETQYF
TGTGCCATCGGGGGGGGACAAGAGACCCAGTACTTC
>15|TRBV4-3|TRBJ1-6|NA|NA
CASSQDPTANSPLHF
TGCGCCAGCAGCCAAGATCCGACAGCAAATTCACCCCTCCACTTT
>14|TRBV5-4|TRBJ1-5|TRBD1|NA
CASSLQGVHQPQHF
TGTGCCAGCAGCTTACAGGGGGTACATCAGCCCCAGCATTTT
>13|TRBV19|TRBJ1-3|NA|NA
CASTRGTGNTIYF
TGTGCCAGTACTAGAGGGACAGGAAACACCATATATTTT
>14|TRBV5-1|TRBJ1-5|TRBD1|few
CASSLTTGSQPQHF
TGCGCCAGCAGCCTTACGACAGGGTCTCAGCCCCAGCATTTT
>17|TRBV18|TRBJ1-5|TRBD1|NA
CASSPVQGVGGNQPQHF
TGTGCCAGCTCACCCGTCCAGGGGGTTGGTGGCAATCAGCCCCAGCATTTT
>14|TRBV29-1|TRBJ1-5|TRBD1|once
CSVSEDRTNQPQHF
TGCAGCGTGTCGGAGGACAGGACTAATCAGCCCCAGCATTTT
>12|TRBV3-1/TRBV3-2|TRBJ2-3|NA|NA
CASSYSSYTQYF
TGTGCCAGCAGCTACTCTAGTTATACGCAGTATTTT
>15|TRBV6-5|TRBJ1-4|NA|NA
CASRLMGATVGKLFF
TGTGCCAGCAGGTTGATGGGGGCCACAGTCGGAAAACTGTTTTTT
>14|TRBV5-1|TRBJ2-3|NA|NA
CASSLMTSTDTQYF
TGCGCCAGCAGCCTGATGACAAGTACAGATACGCAGTATTTT
>15|TRBV7-2|TRBJ2-7|TRBD2|NA
CASSLAWAGAGEQYF
TGTGCCAGCAGCTTAGCGTGGGCGGGAGCAGGGGAGCAGTACTTC
>15|TRBV28|TRBJ2-5|NA|once
CASSLALVEKETQYF
TGTGCCAGCAGTTTAGCCCTAGTGGAAAAAGAGACCCAGTACTTC
>13|TRBV11-3|TRBJ2-3|NA|NA
CASSYTGSDTQYF
TGTGCCAGCAGCTACACAGGTTCGGATACGCAGTATTTT
>15|TRBV5-1|TRBJ1-1|TRBD1|NA
CASRLDQDRVTEAFF
TGCGCCAGCCGCCTCGATCAGGACAGGGTAACTGAAGCTTTCTTT
>12|TRBV4-1|TRBJ1-1|NA|NA
CASSQGATEAFF
TGCGCCAGCAGCCAAGGAGCCACTGAAGCTTTCTTT
>14|TRBV28|TRBJ1-1|NA|NA
CASSRNSMNTEAFF
TGTGCCAGCAGTCGGAACAGCATGAACACTGAAGCTTTCTTT
>17|TRBV11-2|TRBJ2-1|NA|NA
CASSLETSGRGGGEQFF
TGTGCCAGCAGCTTAGAAACGAGCGGGCGGGGAGGAGGAGAGCAGTTCTTC
>17|TRBV6-2/TRBV6-3|TRBJ1-5|NA|NA
CASSYSPGLLDDQPQHF
TGTGCCAGCAGTTACTCTCCGGGACTCCTCGACGATCAGCCCCAGCATTTT
>15|TRBV5-1|TRBJ1-1|TRBD1|NA
CASRFRDRAHTEAFF
TGCGCCAGCAGGTTCCGGGACAGGGCTCACACTGAAGCTTTCTTT
>17|TRBV19|TRBJ2-3|TRBD2|NA
CASSIGSGGPSTDTQYF
TGTGCCAGTAGTATTGGTAGCGGGGGTCCTAGCACAGATACGCAGTATTTT
>15|TRBV11-2|TRBJ1-6|NA|NA
CASSTTPGQNSPLHF
TGTGCCAGCAGCACTACCCCGGGACAAAATTCACCCCTCCACTTT